This TCR beta chain was recovered during a study of spatial heterogeneity in lung cancer. The overall study: The count of detected beta-chain sequences consistently exceeded that of alpha-chain sequences. Study-wide points: Expanded TCRs classified as ubiquitous or regional were counted, and these counts tracked ubiquitous and regional nonsynonymous mutations, respectively. It was found that expanded intratumoral alpha and beta TCR counts tracked tumor mutation counts.

This clonotype was detected ten times or more. No antigen is known for it. Single TCR cDNA molecules each had their own unique molecular identifier. MiXCR, applied by TCRdb to the 5' RACE reads, yields one record per CDR3 protein. The data hold 5,200 or so distinct CDR3 sequences, with around 4% observed a single time. Time point denoted: sample taken at primary tumor resection. In each case, whole RNA from tumor, nontumor lung or frozen PBMC was sequenced unsorted. Germline values: CDR1 SGDLS, CDR2 YYNGEE. The CDR3 contains 15 residues. Deletions cut 4 bases from V and 3 bases from J, with 14 bases between.

The material was lung tumor tissue, obtained at surgery. The rearrangement joins TRBV9 to TRBJ1-5; D is possibly TRBD1 (6 bases). The clonotype was recovered from a female donor with early-stage non-small cell lung cancer. The CDR3 spells CASSPIGGPNQPQHF. CDR3 nucleotides: TGTGCCAGCAGCCCGATTGGGGGGCCCAATCAGCCCCAGCATTTT.